Below, 25 T cell receptor beta chains from the same sample are listed, as sequenced in a study of technical replicates of blood from a few donors. The protocol was immunoSEQ multiplex PCR, while the TCRdb copy is restricted to in-frame clones and leaves out a portion. The sample lists about 14,000 clones, approximately 81% occurring once. Sequencing was carried out using PBMCs. These receptors all come from a human donor in good health.

This chain's CDR3 is CAWSVKPPAGGPGNEQFF. In DNA form, the CDR3 reads TGTGCCTGGAGTGTAAAACCCCCTGCGGGAGGGCCGGGCAATGAGCAGTTCTTC. The chain couples TRBV30 to TRBJ2-1; 9 bases agree with TRBD2. The CDR3 consists of 18 residues. Germline values: CDR1 GTSNPN, CDR2 SVGIG (reference sequence). J lost 6 bases, V lost 0 bases, and 15 bases had no gene match. Supplemented by reference TRBV30 and TRBJ2-1, the full variable domain reads SQTIHQWPATLVQPVGSPLSLECTVEGTSNPNLYWYRQAAGRGLQLLFYSVGIGQISSEVPQNLSASRPQDRQFILSSKKLLLSDSGFYLCAWSVKPPAGGPGNEQFFGPGTRLTVL.

V is TRBV28 and J is TRBJ1-1; D uncertain. V lost 3 bases and J lost 1, with 12 bases in between. CDR1 and CDR2 from the germline V gene are MDHEN and SYDVKM. The CDR3 length is 15 residues. The CDR3 DNA follows: TGTGCCAGCAGTTTGCAGACATTGGGGAACACTGAAGCTTTCTTT. It yields the protein CASSLQTLGNTEAFF.

A note on this clone: One end of the junction is discordant with germline, which a read error may explain. The chain is built from TRBV27 and TRBJ2-3, with 7 bases lining up with TRBD1. The germline V gene encodes CDR1 MNHEY and CDR2 SMNVEV (reference sequence). This CDR3 has 15 amino acids. The CDR3 DNA is TGTGCCAGCGGACCTCGACAGGGCCGCACAAATACGCAGTATTTT. It is translated as CASGPRQGRTNTQYF.

This chain links TRBV16 with TRBJ1-1; D might be TRBD1 (5 bases). This CDR3 contains 13 residues. The germline gives CDR1 KGHSY, CDR2 FQNENV. V gave up 0 bases and J gave up 6 bases, with 8 bases separating them. CDR3 bases: TGTGCCAGCAGCCAATCAGGGGCATCTGAAGCTTTCTTT. This gives the protein CASSQSGASEAFF. Combining the CDR3 with reference TRBV16 and TRBJ1-1 gives the whole variable domain GEEVAQTPKHLVRGEGQKAKLYCAPIKGHSYVFWYQQVLKNEFKFLISFQNENVFDETGMPKERFSAKCLPNSPCSLEIQATKLEDSAVYFCASSQSGASEAFFGQGTRLTVV.

In this sample, this clone turned up a few times. The rearrangement links TRBV18 to TRBJ1-5; D is ambiguous. In germline, CDR1 is KGHSH, CDR2 LQKENI. Trimming took 6 bases from V and 0 from J, leaving 18 bases between them. The CDR3 is 17 residues long. The CDR3 protein is CASSAVEFGYSNQPQHF. The CDR3 DNA reads as TGTGCCAGCTCGGCTGTGGAGTTCGGGTATAGCAATCAGCCCCAGCATTTT. Based on the CDR3 plus reference TRBV18 and TRBJ1-5, the full variable domain is NAGVMQNPRHLVRRRGQEARLRCSPMKGHSHVYWYRQLPEEGLKFMVYLQKENIIDESGMPKERFSAEFPKEGPSILRIQQVVRGDSAAYFCASSAVEFGYSNQPQHFGDGTRLSIL.

This clone was seen only a few times. CDR3 sequence: CASSPGGARTEAFF. The CDR3 nucleotides read TGTGCCAGCAGTCCCGGGGGGGCGAGGACTGAAGCTTTCTTT. The rearrangement joins TRBV25-1 to TRBJ1-1, with D possibly being TRBD1 (6 bases). The CDR3 extends over 14 amino acids. V lost 5 bases, J lost 5 bases, and 15 bases lay in between. The germline gives CDR1 MGHDK, CDR2 SYGVNS.

The genes are TRBV19 and TRBJ2-2; perhaps TRBD1 as D (5 bases). The germline gives CDR1 LNHDA, CDR2 SQIVND (reference sequence). The CDR3 is 15 residues long. Trimming cost V 7 bases and J 2 bases, with 14 bases left between them. The CDR3, as DNA: TGTGCCAGTAAGGGTGGCAGGGTAAACACCGGGGAGCTGTTTTTT. This gives the protein CASKGGRVNTGELFF.

This clone was recorded only once. The rearrangement joins TRBV9 to TRBJ1-2; 8 positions agree with TRBD1. This CDR3 comprises 15 residues. Germline V CDR1 and CDR2: SGDLS, YYNGEE. Unmatched junction bases numbered 8, after V lost 0 bases and J lost 7 bases. Here the CDR3 reads CASSVGDRGRFGYTF. CDR3 in DNA: TGTGCCAGCAGCGTAGGTGACAGGGGAAGGTTTGGCTACACCTTC.

The chain links TRBV5-1 to TRBJ2-1, with TRBD2 matching over 9 bases. Germline lookup yields CDR1 SGHRS and CDR2 YFSETQ. The CDR3 has 14 amino acids. V lost 2 bases to trimming and J lost 6 bases; unmatched junction nucleotides: 3. The CDR3 DNA follows: TGCGCCAGCAGCTTTGCGGGAGGGCCCAATGAGCAGTTCTTC. Protein product: CASSFAGGPNEQFF.

V and J are TRBV27 and TRBJ1-1; 9 bases match TRBD1. V dropped 7 bases and J dropped 1; count of bases not matched to a gene: 10. The germline V gene has CDR1 MNHEY and CDR2 SMNVEV (reference sequence). The CDR3 is made up of 16 amino acids. The CDR3 sequence: CASNAWRTGENTEAFF. CDR3 nucleotides: TGTGCCAGCAATGCTTGGAGGACAGGGGAGAACACTGAAGCTTTCTTT.

The chain couples TRBV19 to TRBJ1-2, with D tentatively TRBD1 (5 bases). Germline lookup yields CDR1 LNHDA and CDR2 SQIVND (reference sequence). V lost 1 base, J lost 5 bases, and 8 bases lay in between. The CDR3 loop spans 13 amino acids. The CDR3 DNA reads TGTGCCAGTAGTATAGGCAGGGTTTATGGCTACACCTTC. It codes for CASSIGRVYGYTF. The complete variable domain, with remaining parts taken from reference TRBV19 and TRBJ1-2, reads DGGITQSPKYLFRKEGQNVTLSCEQNLNHDAMYWYRQDPGQGLRLIYYSQIVNDFQKGDIAEGYSVSREKKESFPLTVTSAQKNPTAFYLCASSIGRVYGYTFGSGTRLTVV.

V gene TRBV28 combines with J gene TRBJ1-4; 9 positions agree with TRBD1. Germline trimming cut 6 bases from V and 4 bases from J; bases unmatched to any gene: 6. The CDR3 runs to 15 residues. Germline V gives CDR1 MDHEN, CDR2 SYDVKM. In nucleotides, the CDR3 is TGTGCCAGCAGCCCACCGGGACAGGGTAATGAAAAACTGTTTTTT. It yields the protein CASSPPGQGNEKLFF.

This rearrangement joins TRBV27 to TRBJ2-3; TRBD2 is a possible D gene (6 bases). This CDR3 is built from 16 residues. Per germline, CDR1 MNHEY and CDR2 SMNVEV (reference sequence). V was shortened by 2 bases and J by 2 bases, with 14 bases between the two germline ends. CDR3 DNA: TGTGCCAGCAGTTTAGGGGCTAGCGCCCTCACAGATACGCAGTATTTT. Its protein product is CASSLGASALTDTQYF.

The chain is built from TRBV18 and TRBJ2-3; 10 positions match TRBD2. The CDR3 length is 13 residues. With V trimmed by 6 bases and J by 5 bases, 2 bases remained unmatched. CDR1 KGHSH and CDR2 LQKENI come from the germline V gene. The CDR3 DNA reads TGTGCCAGCTCTCGGACTAGCGGAGATACGCAGTATTTT. It codes for CASSRTSGDTQYF.

Details on this clone: A read error may account for a junction end that differs from germline. The chain has TRBV19 and TRBJ2-7; TRBD1 might be the D (5 bases). The germline V gene encodes CDR1 LNHDA and CDR2 SQIVND (reference sequence). The CDR3 covers 13 residues. CDR3 in DNA: TGTGCCAGTAGTATTCCCGACAGACTCACAAAGAACTTC. It is translated as CASSIPDRLTKNF.

V usage is TRBV7-3 and J usage is TRBJ2-2; 12 bases are shared with TRBD1. The CDR3 loop spans 17 amino acids. Germline V lookup: CDR1 SGHTA, CDR2 FQGTGA. The trim removed 5 bases at V and 7 bases at J, leaving 11 bases unmatched. Here the CDR3 reads CASSAISGTGGFGELFF. Here the CDR3 DNA reads TGTGCCAGCAGCGCTATATCCGGGACAGGGGGCTTCGGGGAGCTGTTTTTT.

The chain links TRBV2 to TRBJ1-1; 7 nucleotides agree with TRBD1. This CDR3 contains 13 residues. CDR1 SNHLY and CDR2 FYNNEI come from the germline V gene. V lost 6 bases, J lost 3 bases, and 4 bases stayed unmatched. CDR3: CASSTQGDTEAFF. The CDR3, as DNA: TGTGCCAGCAGCACCCAGGGGGACACTGAAGCTTTCTTT.

The V gene is TRBV27, the J gene TRBJ2-7, with D maybe TRBD1 (6 bases). V lost 2 bases and J 6 bases, leaving 11 bases between the germline ends. CDR3 length: 13 amino acids. Germline V gives CDR1 MNHEY, CDR2 SMNVEV (reference sequence). The CDR3 region has the DNA TGTGCCAGCAGTTTAACAGGGTTGCGCGAGCAGTACTTC. The encoded protein is CASSLTGLREQYF.

This chain joins TRBV10-1 and TRBJ2-7; D may be TRBD2 (5 bases). The CDR3 is made up of 15 amino acids. V gave up 3 bases and J gave up 6 bases, with 18 bases separating them. Germline V CDR1 and CDR2: WNHNN, SYGVQD (reference sequence). The CDR3 protein is CASSDGGAETPEQYF. The CDR3 DNA is TGCGCCAGCAGTGATGGAGGAGCAGAGACTCCCGAGCAGTACTTC.

The V and J genes are TRBV2 and TRBJ2-1; 7 bases are a match to TRBD1. This CDR3 is 13 amino acids long. J gave up 3 bases and V 5 bases, and 1 base lay outside the gene matches. The germline gives CDR1 SNHLY, CDR2 FYNNEI. This CDR3 reads CASSWDSYNEQFF. The CDR3 nucleotides are TGTGCCAGCAGTTGGGACAGCTACAATGAGCAGTTCTTC.

Written as DNA, the CDR3 is TGTGCCACCAGCAGAGGGGGCGGGAGAAGAGTCAGTGAGCAGTTCTTC. The encoded protein is CATSRGGGRRVSEQFF. This sequence joins TRBV15 and TRBJ2-1; 7 bases map to TRBD2. This CDR3 spans 16 amino acids. Germline V gene data show CDR1 as LNHNV and CDR2 as YYDKDF (reference sequence). Trimming at V came to 1 base and at J to 9 bases, leaving 12 bases not matched to a gene.

The chain uses TRBV7-9 and TRBJ1-2, with no clear D. The CDR3 covers 11 residues. Germline loops: CDR1 SEHNR, CDR2 FQNEAQ (reference sequence). V was trimmed by 5 bases and J by 5 bases, leaving 6 bases between them. The CDR3 DNA follows: TGTGCCAGCAGCGCCGAGTATGGCTACACCTTC. This gives the protein CASSAEYGYTF.

The chain combines TRBV19 with TRBJ2-3; possibly TRBD2 for D (5 bases). This CDR3 spans 15 amino acids. V was cut by 3 bases and J by 1 base, with 11 bases left in between. The V gene's germline CDR1 is LNHDA and CDR2 SQIVND (reference sequence). CDR3: CASSISGTRTDTQYF. CDR3 bases: TGTGCCAGTAGTATCAGCGGAACTCGCACAGATACGCAGTATTTT. Drawing the rest from reference TRBV19 and TRBJ2-3, the complete variable domain is DGGITQSPKYLFRKEGQNVTLSCEQNLNHDAMYWYRQDPGQGLRLIYYSQIVNDFQKGDIAEGYSVSREKKESFPLTVTSAQKNPTAFYLCASSISGTRTDTQYFGPGTRLTVL.

This chain links TRBV6-5 with TRBJ2-1; 9 bases match TRBD1. Trimming removed 5 bases from V and 7 bases from J; junction bases left unmatched: 6. Germline V lookup: CDR1 MNHEY, CDR2 SVGAGI. This CDR3 has 14 amino acids. CDR3 DNA sequence: TGTGCCAGCAGTCGAGGACAGGGGTGGAATGAGCAGTTCTTC. This gives the protein CASSRGQGWNEQFF.

The V and J genes are TRBV5-4 and TRBJ2-3; 7 nucleotides match TRBD2. CDR1 SGHNT and CDR2 YYREEE come from the germline V gene (reference sequence). After removal of 4 bases from V and 1 base from J, the junction contained 6 bases not matched to a gene. The CDR3 length is 15 residues. Here the CDR3 DNA reads TGTGCCAGCAGCCGATCTAGCGGACGCACAGATACGCAGTATTTT. This sequence encodes CASSRSSGRTDTQYF.